A selection of T cell receptor beta chains follows, all from one sample in a study of technical replicates of blood from a few donors. Profiled with immunoSEQ multiplex PCR; TCRdb holds only in-frame clones, not every one. The data contain tens of thousands of clones, nearly 97% of them singletons. Material for sequencing was T cells isolated from PBMCs. These receptors were collected from a human donor in good health. CDR3s include the opening cysteine and the closing phenylalanine or tryptophan. The D gene is left open where the match is weak. Clone size appears in some rows only: once, few, many, or a class for an expanded clone.

>-|TRBJ2-7|TRBV11-2|-
TGTGCCAGCAGCTTAGGGGTGAGGAACGAGCAGTACTTC
CASSLGVRNEQYF
>-|TRBJ1-2|TRBV23-1|-
TGCGCCACCCCCCAGGGCGGCTACACCTTC
CATPQGGYTF
>-|TRBJ2-2|TRBV7-9|-
TGTGCCAGCAGCAAAACAGCGAACACCGGGGAGCTGTTTTTT
CASSKTANTGELFF
>-|TRBJ2-7|TRBV29-1|-
TGCAGCGTTGACGACGGGTCCTACGAGCAGTACTTC
CSVDDGSYEQYF
>TRBD1|TRBJ1-1|TRBV5-4|-
TGTGCCAGCAGCCTGGTATCAGGGGGCGACGGTTTCTTT
CASSLVSGGDGFF
>-|TRBJ2-3|TRBV10-2|-
TGCGCCAGCAGTGTCGGGATAACAGATACGCAGTATTTT
CASSVGITDTQYF
>TRBD2|TRBJ2-3|TRBV5-1|-
TGCGCCAGCAGCCTACTAGCGGCGATTGGAGATACGCAGTATTTT
CASSLLAAIGDTQYF
>-|TRBJ1-1|TRBV5-1|-
TGCGCCAGCAGCCAAAACGGGGGCACTGAAGCTTTCTTT
CASSQNGGTEAFF
>TRBD1|TRBJ2-2|TRBV6-1|-
TGTGCCACCCTAAGGGGGCACGGCGGGGAGCTGTTTTTT
CATLRGHGGELFF
>-|TRBJ1-1|TRBV7-9|-
TGTGCCAGCAGCTCACGACAGATGAACACTGAAGCTTTCTTT
CASSSRQMNTEAFF
>TRBD1|TRBJ2-7|TRBV19|once
TGTGCCAGTAGTATGGAGGACAGGGGCTACGAGCAGTACTTC
CASSMEDRGYEQYF